Below are 3 T cell receptor beta chains sequenced from a single sample in a study of graft-versus-host responses after intestinal transplantation (dated by TCRdb to 2020 to 2022). Intraepithelial and lamina propria lymphocytes were isolated from graft specimens using dithiothreitol, EDTA incubations and collagenase D digestion. The library came from the immunoSEQ multiplex PCR assay. In its TCRdb copy, this immuneACCESS table keeps in-frame sequences only and misses some clones. Where compared with another copy, unresolved V genes explain less than half of these, and the others have no known cause. The sample table lists 12,000 or so clones, around three quarters of them with a count of one. Together, the top ten hold 4.3% of the sample. Sequenced material: ileum tissue, taken 142 days after intestinal transplantation. These receptors came from a human patient who received an intestinal transplant, so some T cells may come from the graft donor.

Regarding this clone: This likely comes from a read error, as the CDR3 has no conserved phenylalanine or tryptophan at its end. The chain has TRBV4-1 and TRBJ1-6; perhaps TRBD1 as D (5 bases). The CDR3 runs 16 residues. Per the germline V gene, CDR1 is MGHRA and CDR2 is YSYEKL. V lost 2 bases and J lost 11, with 19 bases in between. The CDR3 loop is CASSQPVGEGWPPLHV. CDR3 sequence (DNA): TGCGCCAGCAGCCAACCGGTAGGGGAGGGGTGGCCACCCCTCCACGTT.

The CDR3 DNA sequence: TGCAGTGCTAGAGGGGCCCACGAGCAGTACTTC. Translation: CSARGAHEQYF. The chain is built from TRBV20-1 and TRBJ2-7; the D is unclear. The CDR3 covers 11 residues. Per germline, CDR1 DFQATT and CDR2 SNEGSKA (reference sequence). The V gene lost 1 base and the J gene lost 5 bases, with 6 bases spanning the gap.

This clone was seen more than once but under ten times. The chain combines TRBV27 with TRBJ2-7, with D perhaps TRBD1 (6 bases). Trimming stripped 4 bases from V and 5 bases from J, with 18 bases between. Germline CDR1 MNHEY, CDR2 SMNVEV (reference sequence). This CDR3 spans 15 amino acids. Here the CDR3 reads CASSSLTGNAHEQYF. For the CDR3, the DNA is TGTGCCAGCAGTTCCCTAACAGGGAATGCCCACGAGCAGTACTTC.